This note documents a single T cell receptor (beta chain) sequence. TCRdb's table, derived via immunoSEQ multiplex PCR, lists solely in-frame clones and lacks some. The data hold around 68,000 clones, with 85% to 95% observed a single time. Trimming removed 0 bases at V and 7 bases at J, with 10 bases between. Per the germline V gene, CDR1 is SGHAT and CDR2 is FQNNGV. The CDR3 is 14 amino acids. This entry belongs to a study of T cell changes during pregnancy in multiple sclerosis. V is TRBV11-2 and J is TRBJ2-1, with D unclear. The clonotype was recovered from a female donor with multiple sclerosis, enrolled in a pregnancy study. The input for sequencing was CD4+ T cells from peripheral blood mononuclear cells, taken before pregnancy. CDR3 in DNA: TGTGCCAGCAGCTTAGATCGACACCAAAATGAGCAGTTCTTC. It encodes CASSLDRHQNEQFF.